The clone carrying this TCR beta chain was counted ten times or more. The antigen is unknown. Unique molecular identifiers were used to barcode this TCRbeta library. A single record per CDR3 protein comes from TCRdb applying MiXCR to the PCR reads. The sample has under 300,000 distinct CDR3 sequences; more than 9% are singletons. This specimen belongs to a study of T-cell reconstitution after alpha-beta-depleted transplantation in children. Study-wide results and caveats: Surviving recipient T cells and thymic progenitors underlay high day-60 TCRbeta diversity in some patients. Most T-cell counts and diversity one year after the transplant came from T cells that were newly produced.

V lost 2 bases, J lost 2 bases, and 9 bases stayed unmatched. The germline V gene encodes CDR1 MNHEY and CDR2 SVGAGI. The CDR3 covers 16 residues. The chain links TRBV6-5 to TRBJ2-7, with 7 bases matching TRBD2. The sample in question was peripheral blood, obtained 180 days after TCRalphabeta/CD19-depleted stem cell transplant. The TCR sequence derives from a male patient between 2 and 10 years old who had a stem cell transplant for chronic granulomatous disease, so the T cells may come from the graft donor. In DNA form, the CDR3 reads TGTGCCAGCAGTTACAGGGCTCTAGCGGCCCCCTACGAGCAGTACTTC. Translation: CASSYRALAAPYEQYF.